Sequencing of this T cell receptor (beta chain) was carried out in a study of blood T cell repertoires in COVID-19. Produced via immunoSEQ multiplex PCR; TCRdb's table is partial and in-frame only. The table includes over 250,000 clones, over 75% detected once. The CDR3 runs to 13 residues. CDR1 and CDR2 from the germline V gene are LNHDA and SQIVND (reference sequence). V shed 5 bases and J shed 7 bases, with 11 bases lying between them. Seattle researchers signed up patients amid active infection and tracked them longitudinally. J is TRBJ1-4 and V is TRBV19; no reliable D call. Sequenced material: peripheral blood. This receptor was taken from a woman in her seventies with COVID-19, enrolled during active disease. CDR3: CASSFNSGEKLFF. CDR3 bases: TGTGCCAGTAGTTTCAACAGTGGTGAAAAACTGTTTTTT.